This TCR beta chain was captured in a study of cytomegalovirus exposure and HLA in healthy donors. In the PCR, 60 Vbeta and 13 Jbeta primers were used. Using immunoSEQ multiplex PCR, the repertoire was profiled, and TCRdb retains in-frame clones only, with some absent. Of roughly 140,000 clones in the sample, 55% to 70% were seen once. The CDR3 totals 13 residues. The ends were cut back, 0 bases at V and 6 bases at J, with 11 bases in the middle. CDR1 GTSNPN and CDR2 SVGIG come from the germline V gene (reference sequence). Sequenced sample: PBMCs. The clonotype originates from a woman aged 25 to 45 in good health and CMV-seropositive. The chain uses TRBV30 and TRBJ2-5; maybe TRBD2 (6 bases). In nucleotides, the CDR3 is TGTGCCTGGAGTGTAACCGGGGGTCAGACCCAGTACTTC. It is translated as CAWSVTGGQTQYF.